The 11 T cell receptor beta chains in this list originate from one sample, sequenced in a study of T cells expressing NK-cell markers. From its re-call of the 5' RACE reads, TCRdb lists each CDR3 protein once, without DNA. The table for this sample gives some 500,000 distinct CDR3 sequences. Sequences were obtained from blood T cells: a sorted CD56 or NKG2C T cell subset, CD4+ or CD8+ T cells, or bulk PBMC T cells (not recorded which). The receptor set was obtained from a woman aged 45-60 years in good health.

The rearrangement joins TRBV9 to TRBJ2-1; there is no DNA to check the TCRdb D call of TRBD2. The length of the CDR3 is 16 residues. The germline V gene has CDR1 SGDLS and CDR2 YYNGEE. The CDR3 is CASSVVPGLAGDEQFF.

The chain carries TRBV6-6 and TRBJ1-2; TCRdb outputs TRBD1, but without DNA this stays unchecked. The length of the CDR3 is 14 residues. Per the germline V gene, CDR1 is MNHNY and CDR2 is SVGAGI (reference sequence). The CDR3 region is CASSYDSGPQGYTF.

The gene calls are TRBV27 and TRBJ2-4; there is no DNA to check the TCRdb D call of TRBD1. The germline V gene encodes CDR1 MNHEY and CDR2 SMNVEV (reference sequence). The CDR3 extends over 14 amino acids. CDR3 amino acids: CASRPKGNFNIQYF.

The V and J genes are TRBV19 and TRBJ2-2; the D call of TRBD1 rests on TCRdb alone, since no DNA is present to check it. Germline CDR1 reads LNHDA; CDR2 reads SQIVND (reference sequence). CDR3 length: 15 residues. This chain's CDR3 is CASYLGQGNTGELFF.

The chain joins TRBV7-9 to TRBJ1-2. The CDR3 extends over 13 amino acids. Germline assignment: CDR1 SEHNR and CDR2 FQNEAQ (reference sequence). The CDR3 reads CASSPMASYGYTF.

This rearrangement joins TRBV15 to TRBJ2-5; with no DNA, the TCRdb D assignment of TRBD2 cannot be verified. This CDR3 has 15 residues. Germline loops: CDR1 LNHNV, CDR2 YYDKDF (reference sequence). CDR3 protein: CATKERGGIVETQYF.

This chain connects TRBV20-1 to TRBJ2-1; TCRdb's D gene call, TRBD1, goes unchecked for lack of DNA. The CDR3 is made up of 13 amino acids. Germline CDR1 and CDR2: DFQATT and SNEGSKA (reference sequence). Here the CDR3 reads CSQLRDASDEQFF.

The CDR3 is CASSDVPWTTGELFF. The chain recombines TRBV6-1 with TRBJ2-2; no DNA is available, so the TRBD1 call from TCRdb remains unchecked. The germline V gene encodes CDR1 MNHNS and CDR2 SASEGT. This CDR3 comprises 15 residues.

The V call is TRBV6-5, the J call TRBJ2-4; TCRdb proposes TRBD1, but this gene call is untestable without DNA. The CDR3 length is 14 residues. Per the germline V gene, CDR1 is MNHEY and CDR2 is SVGAGI. The CDR3 loop is CASSYSNREGIQYF.

V usage is TRBV28 and J usage is TRBJ1-5; the TCRdb call, TRBD1, lacks DNA for checking. The germline gives CDR1 MDHEN, CDR2 SYDVKM. This CDR3 spans 14 amino acids. CDR3 amino acids: CASRPREKDQPQHF.

The V gene is TRBV5-1, the J gene TRBJ2-5; TCRdb lists TRBD1, though no DNA is available to test this call. The CDR3 has 14 residues. The germline CDR1 and CDR2 sequences are SGHRS and YFSETQ. The CDR3 sequence: CASRREAGAETQYF. The whole variable domain, filled in from reference TRBV5-1 and TRBJ2-5, reads KAGVTQTPRYLIKTRGQQVTLSCSPISGHRSVSWYQQTPGQGLQFLFEYFSETQRNKGNFPGRFSGRQFSNSRSEMNVSTLELGDSALYLCASRREAGAETQYFGPGTRLLVL.